A selection of T cell receptor beta chains follows, all from one sample in a study of Ad26.COV2.S vaccination and SARS-CoV-2 variants. Using immunoSEQ multiplex PCR, the repertoire was profiled, and TCRdb retains in-frame clones only, with some absent. The repertoire holds a few hundred thousand clones, with roughly 87% as singletons. The material was peripheral blood, obtained in a trial of Ad26.COV2.S vaccine versus placebo. These receptors were taken from a person aged 18-65 years who received the Ad26.COV2.S COVID-19 vaccine or a placebo. The CDR3 runs from the conserved cysteine through the conserved F or W. D genes are given only for firm matches. Clone size, where shown, is once, few, many, or a class for clones that have expanded.

clone size: .
CDR3 length: 12
V gene: TRBV5-1
D gene: .
J gene: TRBJ2-7
CDR3 DNA: TGCGCCAGCAGCGCCGGAACCAACGAGCAGTACTTC
CDR3 protein: CASSAGTNEQYF

clone size: .
CDR3 length: 15
V gene: TRBV4-1
D gene: TRBD1
J gene: TRBJ1-4
CDR3 DNA: TGCGCCAGCAGCTTATCCGGGACAGGGTATGAAAAACTGTTTTTT
CDR3 protein: CASSLSGTGYEKLFF

clone size: .
CDR3 length: 14
V gene: TRBV7-6
D gene: .
J gene: TRBJ1-4
CDR3 DNA: TGTGCCAGCAGCTTAGGGCCGGGGAATGAAAAACTGTTTTTT
CDR3 protein: CASSLGPGNEKLFF

clone size: .
CDR3 length: 16
V gene: TRBV30
D gene: .
J gene: TRBJ1-5
CDR3 DNA: TGTGCCTGGTCCCACAAGGGGCAGAAGAGCAATCAGCCCCAGCATTTT
CDR3 protein: CAWSHKGQKSNQPQHF

clone size: .
CDR3 length: 16
V gene: TRBV19
D gene: TRBD1
J gene: TRBJ1-6
CDR3 DNA: TGTGCCAGTAGTATGGAGTTTGGGACAGGGTGGTCACCCCTCCACTTT
CDR3 protein: CASSMEFGTGWSPLHF

clone size: .
CDR3 length: 12
V gene: TRBV4-2
D gene: .
J gene: TRBJ2-7
CDR3 DNA: TGTGCCAGCAGCCAGGGGGCGATCGAGCAGTACTTC
CDR3 protein: CASSQGAIEQYF

clone size: .
CDR3 length: 14
V gene: TRBV7-9
D gene: TRBD1
J gene: TRBJ1-2
CDR3 DNA: TGTGCCAGCAGCCTCGGGACAGGGAACTATGGCTACACCTTC
CDR3 protein: CASSLGTGNYGYTF

clone size: .
CDR3 length: 17
V gene: TRBV6-1
D gene: .
J gene: TRBJ2-6
CDR3 DNA: TGTGCCAGCAGTGTGATTACCTTTTCCTCTGGGGCCAACGTCCTGACTTTC
CDR3 protein: CASSVITFSSGANVLTF

clone size: .
CDR3 length: 12
V gene: TRBV27
D gene: .
J gene: TRBJ2-7
CDR3 DNA: TGTGCCAGCAGAAGACACGGCTACGAGCAGTACTTC
CDR3 protein: CASRRHGYEQYF

clone size: .
CDR3 length: 12
V gene: TRBV29-1
D gene: TRBD1
J gene: TRBJ2-5
CDR3 DNA: TGCAGCCTTACGGACAGGGGGGAGACCCAGTACTTC
CDR3 protein: CSLTDRGETQYF

clone size: .
CDR3 length: 14
V gene: TRBV24-1
D gene: .
J gene: TRBJ1-5
CDR3 DNA: TGTGCCACCAGTGATTCGCTAACAGGTCAGCCCCAGCATTTT
CDR3 protein: CATSDSLTGQPQHF

clone size: .
CDR3 length: 12
V gene: TRBV18
D gene: .
J gene: TRBJ1-1
CDR3 DNA: TGTGCCAGCTCACCAGACGCAGAGGGAGCTTTCTTT
CDR3 protein: CASSPDAEGAFF

clone size: .
CDR3 length: 11
V gene: TRBV23-1
D gene: .
J gene: TRBJ1-2
CDR3 DNA: TGCGCCAGCACCAGGCGAGATGGCTACACCTTC
CDR3 protein: CASTRRDGYTF

clone size: .
CDR3 length: 13
V gene: TRBV2
D gene: TRBD1
J gene: TRBJ1-2
CDR3 DNA: TGTGCCAGCAGCGTCGGACAGGGAGAGGGCTACACCTTC
CDR3 protein: CASSVGQGEGYTF

clone size: .
CDR3 length: 14
V gene: TRBV10-3
D gene: .
J gene: TRBJ2-2
CDR3 DNA: TGTGCCATCAGGGCGCTCCCGAACACCGGGGAGCTGTTTTTT
CDR3 protein: CAIRALPNTGELFF

clone size: .
CDR3 length: 16
V gene: TRBV19
D gene: TRBD1
J gene: TRBJ2-7
CDR3 DNA: TGTGCCAGTAGTACACATGGGACAGGGGGAGGTTACGAGCAGTACTTC
CDR3 protein: CASSTHGTGGGYEQYF

clone size: .
CDR3 length: 16
V gene: TRBV3-1/TRBV3-2
D gene: TRBD1
J gene: TRBJ1-2
CDR3 DNA: TGTGCCAGCAGCCATTATGGACAGGGGAAACTCTATGGCTACACCTTC
CDR3 protein: CASSHYGQGKLYGYTF

clone size: .
CDR3 length: 16
V gene: TRBV7-9
D gene: TRBD2
J gene: TRBJ2-5
CDR3 DNA: TGTGCCAGCAGCTTTCATCCGCGGGGGGGCCCAGAGACCCAGTACTTC
CDR3 protein: CASSFHPRGGPETQYF

clone size: .
CDR3 length: 15
V gene: TRBV4-1
D gene: TRBD2
J gene: TRBJ2-2
CDR3 DNA: TGCGCCAGCACCCAGGGACTATCGAACACCGGGGAGCTGTTTTTT
CDR3 protein: CASTQGLSNTGELFF

clone size: .
CDR3 length: 12
V gene: TRBV19
D gene: .
J gene: TRBJ2-5
CDR3 DNA: TGTGCCAGTAGTAGGAGGGAAGAGACCCAGTACTTC
CDR3 protein: CASSRREETQYF

clone size: once
CDR3 length: 13
V gene: TRBV12-3/TRBV12-4
D gene: .
J gene: TRBJ1-4
CDR3 DNA: TGTGCCAGCAGTTTTTTGGCTACTGAAAAACTGTTTTTT
CDR3 protein: CASSFLATEKLFF

clone size: .
CDR3 length: 15
V gene: TRBV5-1
D gene: .
J gene: TRBJ1-1
CDR3 DNA: TGCGCCAGCAGCTTGGAGATTAGGGGGGCCACTGAAGCTTTCTTT
CDR3 protein: CASSLEIRGATEAFF

clone size: .
CDR3 length: 16
V gene: TRBV25-1
D gene: TRBD2
J gene: TRBJ2-1
CDR3 DNA: TGTGCCAGCAGTGAATCTGGCGGGGGCTCCTACAATGAGCAGTTCTTC
CDR3 protein: CASSESGGGSYNEQFF

clone size: .
CDR3 length: 14
V gene: TRBV30
D gene: .
J gene: TRBJ1-3
CDR3 DNA: TGTGCCTGGAGTGTAGGGTCTACTGGAAACACCATATATTTT
CDR3 protein: CAWSVGSTGNTIYF

clone size: .
CDR3 length: 15
V gene: TRBV14
D gene: TRBD1
J gene: TRBJ2-7
CDR3 DNA: TGTGCCAGCAGCCAAGTTGGGACAGGCCCCTACGAGCAGTACTTC
CDR3 protein: CASSQVGTGPYEQYF

clone size: .
CDR3 length: 18
V gene: TRBV7-6
D gene: TRBD2
J gene: TRBJ2-6
CDR3 DNA: TGTGCCAGCAGCTTATGGACGACTAGCGGCTCTGGGGCCAACGTCCTGACTTTC
CDR3 protein: CASSLWTTSGSGANVLTF

clone size: .
CDR3 length: 15
V gene: TRBV27
D gene: .
J gene: TRBJ2-1
CDR3 DNA: TGTGCCAGCAGTTTATGGGGTACAGGGTCTAGTGAGCAGTTCTTC
CDR3 protein: CASSLWGTGSSEQFF

clone size: .
CDR3 length: 16
V gene: TRBV21-1
D gene: .
J gene: TRBJ1-1
CDR3 DNA: TGTGCCAGCAGCAAGCCCCAAGAGGACAGGGTTTCTGAAGCTTTCTTT
CDR3 protein: CASSKPQEDRVSEAFF

clone size: .
CDR3 length: 14
V gene: TRBV30
D gene: .
J gene: TRBJ2-1
CDR3 DNA: TGTGCCTGGAGTGTACTTCCGATTTACAATGAGCAGTTCTTC
CDR3 protein: CAWSVLPIYNEQFF

clone size: .
CDR3 length: 14
V gene: TRBV10-3
D gene: .
J gene: TRBJ2-1
CDR3 DNA: TGTGCCATCACCCCAAGGCAGGGGGGAATTGAGCAGTTCTTC
CDR3 protein: CAITPRQGGIEQFF

clone size: .
CDR3 length: 14
V gene: TRBV7-2
D gene: TRBD1
J gene: TRBJ1-3
CDR3 DNA: TGTGCCAGCAGCTTAAGCAGGGGACAGAACACCATATATTTT
CDR3 protein: CASSLSRGQNTIYF

clone size: once
CDR3 length: 14
V gene: TRBV18
D gene: .
J gene: TRBJ1-3
CDR3 DNA: TGTGCCAGCTCACCACCAGGGGCTGAAAACACCATATATTTT
CDR3 protein: CASSPPGAENTIYF

clone size: once
CDR3 length: 13
V gene: TRBV7-9
D gene: .
J gene: TRBJ2-7
CDR3 DNA: TGTGCCAGCAGCTCCCGGGATTCCTACGAGCAGTACTTC
CDR3 protein: CASSSRDSYEQYF

clone size: .
CDR3 length: 14
V gene: TRBV6-6
D gene: TRBD2
J gene: TRBJ2-1
CDR3 DNA: TGTGCCAGCAGACCGGGCGGGGGATACAATGAGCAGTTCTTC
CDR3 protein: CASRPGGGYNEQFF

clone size: .
CDR3 length: 17
V gene: TRBV14
D gene: TRBD2
J gene: TRBJ2-2
CDR3 DNA: TGTGCCAGCAGCAAACCGGGACTAGCCCAAAGAGACGGGGAGCTGTTTTTT
CDR3 protein: CASSKPGLAQRDGELFF

clone size: .
CDR3 length: 15
V gene: TRBV6-2/TRBV6-3
D gene: .
J gene: TRBJ1-5
CDR3 DNA: TGTGCCAGCAGTTACTCGATCCGGGTACCTCAGCCCCAGCATTTT
CDR3 protein: CASSYSIRVPQPQHF

clone size: .
CDR3 length: 14
V gene: TRBV2
D gene: .
J gene: TRBJ1-1
CDR3 DNA: TGTGCCAGCAGTGAAATAGGGGTAGACACTGAAGCTTTCTTT
CDR3 protein: CASSEIGVDTEAFF

clone size: .
CDR3 length: 16
V gene: TRBV20-1
D gene: TRBD2
J gene: TRBJ2-2
CDR3 DNA: TGCAGTGCTAGTTCTAGCGGGGGAGGGAACACCGGGGAGCTGTTTTTT
CDR3 protein: CSASSSGGGNTGELFF

clone size: .
CDR3 length: 16
V gene: TRBV5-1
D gene: .
J gene: TRBJ1-1
CDR3 DNA: TGCGCCAGCAGCTTGTTGGGGCTTCGGGAGAACACTGAAGCTTTCTTT
CDR3 protein: CASSLLGLRENTEAFF

clone size: once
CDR3 length: 12
V gene: TRBV7-9
D gene: .
J gene: TRBJ2-3
CDR3 DNA: TGTGCCAGCAGCTCGCGGTGGGATACGCAGTATTTT
CDR3 protein: CASSSRWDTQYF

clone size: .
CDR3 length: 15
V gene: TRBV2
D gene: .
J gene: TRBJ2-5
CDR3 DNA: TGTGCCAGCAGTGTAGGAGGGGGACGATTGGAGACCCAGTACTTC
CDR3 protein: CASSVGGGRLETQYF